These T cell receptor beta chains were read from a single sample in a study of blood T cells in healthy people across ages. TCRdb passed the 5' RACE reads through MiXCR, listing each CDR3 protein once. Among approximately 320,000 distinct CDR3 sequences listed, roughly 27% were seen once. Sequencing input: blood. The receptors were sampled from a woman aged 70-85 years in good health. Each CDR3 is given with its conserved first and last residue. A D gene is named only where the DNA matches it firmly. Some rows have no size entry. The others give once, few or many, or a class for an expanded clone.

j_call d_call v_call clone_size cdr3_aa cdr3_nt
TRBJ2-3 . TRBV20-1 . CSARGVAADTQYF TGCAGTGCTAGAGGCGTAGCGGCAGATACGCAGTATTTT
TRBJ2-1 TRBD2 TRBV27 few CASRGLSGSQNEQFF TGTGCCAGCAGGGGTTTGAGCGGGAGCCAGAATGAGCAGTTCTTC
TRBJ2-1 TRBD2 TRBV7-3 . CASSIGTSAYNEQFF TGTGCCAGCAGTATCGGGACTAGCGCTTACAATGAGCAGTTCTTC
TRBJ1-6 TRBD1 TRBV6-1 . CASSSGRTGLSPLHF TGTGCCAGCAGTAGTGGGAGGACAGGGCTGTCACCCCTCCACTTT
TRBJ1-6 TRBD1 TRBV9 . CASSSRQGNNSPLHF TGTGCCAGCAGCTCCCGACAGGGAAATAATTCACCCCTCCACTTT
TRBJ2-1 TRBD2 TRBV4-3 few CASSQDRSHEREGRSSYNEQFF TGCGCCAGCAGCCAAGATCGGTCGCATGAGCGGGAGGGCCGGAGCTCCTACAATGAGCAGTTCTTC
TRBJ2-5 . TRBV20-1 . CSARGRGKEETQYF TGCAGTGCTAGAGGGCGGGGCAAGGAAGAGACCCAGTACTTC
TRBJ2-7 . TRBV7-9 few CASSLVLNSGEQYF TGTGCCAGCAGCTTAGTCCTTAACAGCGGCGAGCAGTACTTC
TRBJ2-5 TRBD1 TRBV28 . CASSLDGRTGGDWETQYF TGTGCCAGCAGTTTAGATGGGCGGACAGGGGGCGATTGGGAGACCCAGTACTTC
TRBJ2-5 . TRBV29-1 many CSAEVEGRETQYF TGCAGCGCCGAAGTGGAGGGCCGGGAGACCCAGTACTTC
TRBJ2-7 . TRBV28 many CASSSGGRDEQYF TGTGCCAGCAGTTCTGGGGGCAGGGACGAGCAGTACTTC
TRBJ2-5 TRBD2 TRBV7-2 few CASSRGVTETQYF TGTGCCAGCAGTCGGGGGGTTACGGAGACCCAGTACTTC
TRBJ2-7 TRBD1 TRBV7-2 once CASSLADARTGTSYEQYF TGTGCCAGCAGCTTAGCGGATGCGAGGACAGGGACGTCCTACGAGCAGTACTTC
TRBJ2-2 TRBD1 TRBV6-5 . CASSRQTGAGELFF TGTGCCAGCAGTCGACAAACAGGGGCCGGGGAGCTGTTTTTT
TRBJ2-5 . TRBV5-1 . CASSSWGEQYF TGCGCCAGCAGCTCCTGGGGGGAGCAGTACTTC
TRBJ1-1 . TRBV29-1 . CSTSTQMNTEAFF TGCAGCACCTCCACACAAATGAACACTGAAGCTTTCTTT
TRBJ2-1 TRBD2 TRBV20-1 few CSATLAGDNEQFF TGCAGTGCGACACTAGCGGGAGACAATGAGCAGTTCTTC
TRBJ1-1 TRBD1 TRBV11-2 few CASSLVPGTVSTEAFF TGTGCCAGCAGCTTAGTCCCCGGGACAGTGAGCACTGAAGCTTTCTTT
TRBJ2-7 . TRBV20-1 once CSVEGGKGGREQYF TGCAGTGTTGAGGGGGGAAAGGGAGGGCGAGAGCAGTACTTC
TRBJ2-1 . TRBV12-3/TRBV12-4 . CASRPTFGGDNEQFF TGTGCCAGCAGACCCACCTTCGGGGGCGACAATGAGCAGTTCTTC
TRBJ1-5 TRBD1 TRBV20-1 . CSAGTGVNQPQHF TGCAGTGCAGGGACAGGGGTAAATCAGCCCCAGCATTTT
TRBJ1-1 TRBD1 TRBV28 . CASSFVGNGQGTEAFF TGTGCCAGCAGTTTTGTCGGAAACGGACAGGGGACTGAAGCTTTCTTT
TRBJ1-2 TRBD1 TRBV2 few CASSPLARGNYGYTF TGTGCCAGCAGCCCCTTGGCCAGGGGGAACTATGGCTACACCTTC
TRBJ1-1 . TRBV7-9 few CASSPPGRTMNTEAFF TGTGCCAGCAGCCCCCCGGGCAGGACCATGAACACTGAAGCTTTCTTT
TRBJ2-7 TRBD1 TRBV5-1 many CASSSDRGKQYF TGCGCCAGCAGCTCAGACAGGGGCAAGCAGTACTTC
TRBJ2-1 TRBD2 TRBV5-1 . CASSLTPDSGSGYNEQFF TGTGCCAGCAGCTTAACCCCTGATAGCGGGAGTGGCTACAATGAGCAGTTCTTC
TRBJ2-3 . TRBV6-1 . CASTFSISGTDTQYF TGTGCCAGCACCTTCTCGATTAGCGGCACAGATACGCAGTATTTT
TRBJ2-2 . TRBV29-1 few CSVNAANTGELFF TGCAGCGTTAACGCAGCGAACACCGGGGAGCTGTTTTTT
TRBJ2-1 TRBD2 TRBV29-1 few CSVDRREGPHEQFF TGCAGCGTTGATAGACGGGAGGGCCCTCATGAGCAGTTCTTC
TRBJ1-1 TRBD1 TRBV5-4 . CASSRQGAENTEAFF TGTGCCAGCAGCAGACAGGGGGCTGAAAACACTGAAGCTTTCTTT
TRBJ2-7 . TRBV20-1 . CSATGTDSYEQYF TGCAGTGCTACCGGGACCGATTCCTACGAGCAGTACTTC
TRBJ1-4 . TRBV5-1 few CASSKAPGMATNEKLFF TGCGCCAGCAGCAAAGCCCCGGGAATGGCAACTAATGAAAAACTGTTTTTT
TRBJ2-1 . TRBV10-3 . CAITEGTYNEQFF TGTGCCATCACGGAGGGAACCTACAATGAGCAGTTCTTC
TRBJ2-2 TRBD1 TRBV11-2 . CASRRQGATDTGELFF TGTGCCAGCAGACGGCAGGGGGCTACGGACACCGGGGAGCTGTTTTTT
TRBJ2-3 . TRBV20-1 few CSARDSRGSTDTQYF TGCAGTGCTAGAGATAGCCGCGGTAGCACAGATACGCAGTATTTT
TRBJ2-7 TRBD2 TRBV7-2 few CASSQKNSRGVGACEQYF TGTGCCAGCAGCCAAAAGAACTCTCGGGGGGTCGGTGCGTGCGAGCAGTACTTC
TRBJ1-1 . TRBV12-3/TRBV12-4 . CASSLGVTPNTEAFF TGTGCCAGCAGTTTAGGAGTGACACCCAACACTGAAGCTTTCTTT
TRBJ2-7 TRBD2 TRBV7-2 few CASSFGLAGARVNEQYF TGTGCCAGCAGCTTCGGACTAGCGGGAGCTCGGGTCAACGAGCAGTACTTC
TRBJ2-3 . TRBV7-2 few CASSGQLDTQYF TGTGCCAGCAGCGGCCAGCTGGATACGCAGTATTTT
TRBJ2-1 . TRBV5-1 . CASGLGPNRYNEQFF TGCGCCAGCGGCTTGGGACCGAACCGGTACAATGAGCAGTTCTTC
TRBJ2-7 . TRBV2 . CASSPPAMPGREQYF TGTGCCAGCAGCCCCCCCGCAATGCCGGGACGCGAGCAGTACTTC
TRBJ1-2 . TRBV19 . CASPPFTGNGYTF TGTGCCAGTCCCCCATTTACAGGGAATGGCTACACCTTC
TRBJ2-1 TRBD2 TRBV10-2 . CASRLQTSAGSEQFF TGCGCCAGCAGACTACAAACCTCAGCGGGAAGTGAGCAGTTCTTC
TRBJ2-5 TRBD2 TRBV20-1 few CSARGGYLGGEETQYF TGCAGTGCTAGAGGCGGCTACCTGGGAGGGGAGGAGACCCAGTACTTC
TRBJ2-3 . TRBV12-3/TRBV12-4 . CASSLGPRQGPDTQYF TGTGCCAGCAGTTTAGGCCCGAGACAAGGACCCGATACGCAGTATTTT
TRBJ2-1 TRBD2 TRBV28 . CATDLAGGPGNEQFF TGTGCCACCGACTTGGCGGGAGGGCCGGGGAATGAGCAGTTCTTC
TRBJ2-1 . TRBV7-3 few CASRDAIAEGSYNEQFF TGTGCCAGCAGGGATGCCATAGCTGAAGGCTCCTACAATGAGCAGTTCTTC
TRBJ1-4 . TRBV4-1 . CASSQPPGRDNEKLFF TGCGCCAGCAGCCAACCTCCGGGCAGGGATAATGAAAAACTGTTTTTT